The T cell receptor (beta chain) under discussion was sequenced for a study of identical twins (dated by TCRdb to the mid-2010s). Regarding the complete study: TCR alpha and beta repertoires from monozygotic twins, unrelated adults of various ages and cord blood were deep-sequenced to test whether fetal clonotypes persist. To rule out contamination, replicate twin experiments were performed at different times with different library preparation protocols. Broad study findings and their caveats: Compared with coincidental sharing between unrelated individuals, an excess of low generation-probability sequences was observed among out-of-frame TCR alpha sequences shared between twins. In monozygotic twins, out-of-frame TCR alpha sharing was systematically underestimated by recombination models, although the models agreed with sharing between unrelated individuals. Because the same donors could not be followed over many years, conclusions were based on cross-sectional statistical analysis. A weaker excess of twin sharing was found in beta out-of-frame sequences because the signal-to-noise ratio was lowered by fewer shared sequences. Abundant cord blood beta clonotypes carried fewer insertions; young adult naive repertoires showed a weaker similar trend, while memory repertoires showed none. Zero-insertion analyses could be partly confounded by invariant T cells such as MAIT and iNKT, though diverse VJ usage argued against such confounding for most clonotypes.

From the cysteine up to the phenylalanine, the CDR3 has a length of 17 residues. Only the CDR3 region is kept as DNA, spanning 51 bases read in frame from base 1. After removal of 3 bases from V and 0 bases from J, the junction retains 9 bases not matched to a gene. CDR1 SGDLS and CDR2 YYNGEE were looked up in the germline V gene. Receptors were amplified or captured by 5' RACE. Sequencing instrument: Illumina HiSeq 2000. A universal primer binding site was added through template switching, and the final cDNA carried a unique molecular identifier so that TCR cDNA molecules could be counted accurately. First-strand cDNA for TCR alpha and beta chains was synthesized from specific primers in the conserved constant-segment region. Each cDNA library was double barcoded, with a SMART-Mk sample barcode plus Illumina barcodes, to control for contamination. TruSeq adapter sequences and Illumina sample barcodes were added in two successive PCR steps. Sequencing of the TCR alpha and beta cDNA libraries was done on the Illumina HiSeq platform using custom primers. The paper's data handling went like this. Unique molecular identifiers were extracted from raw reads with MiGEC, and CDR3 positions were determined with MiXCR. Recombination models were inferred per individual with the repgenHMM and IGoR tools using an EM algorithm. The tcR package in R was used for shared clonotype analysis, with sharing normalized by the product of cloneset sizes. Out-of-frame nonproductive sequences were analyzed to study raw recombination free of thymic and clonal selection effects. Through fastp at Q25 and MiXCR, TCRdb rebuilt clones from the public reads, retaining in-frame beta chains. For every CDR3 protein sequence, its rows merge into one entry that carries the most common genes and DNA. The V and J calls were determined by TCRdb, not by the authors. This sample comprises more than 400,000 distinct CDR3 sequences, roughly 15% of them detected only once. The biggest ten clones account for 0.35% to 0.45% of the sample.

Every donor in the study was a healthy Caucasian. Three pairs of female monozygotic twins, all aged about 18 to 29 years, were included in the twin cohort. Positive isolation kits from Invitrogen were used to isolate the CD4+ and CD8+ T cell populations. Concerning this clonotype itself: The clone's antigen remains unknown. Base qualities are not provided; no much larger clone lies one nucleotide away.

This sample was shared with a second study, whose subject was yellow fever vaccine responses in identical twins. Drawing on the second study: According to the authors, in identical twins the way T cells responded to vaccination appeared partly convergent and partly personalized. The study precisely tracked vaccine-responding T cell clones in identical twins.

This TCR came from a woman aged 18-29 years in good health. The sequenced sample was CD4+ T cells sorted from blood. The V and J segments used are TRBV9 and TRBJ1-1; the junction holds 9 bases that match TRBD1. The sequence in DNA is TGTGCCAGCAGCGCACGGACAGGGGCGATGGTGAACACTGAAGCTTTCTTT. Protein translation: CASSARTGAMVNTEAFF.